This T cell receptor beta chain is drawn from a study of blood T cells in healthy people across ages. The use of a sample-barcoded 5' primer and a J-beta primer mix characterized a second PCR of roughly 6 to 12 cycles. In TCRdb, the 5' RACE reads were re-called with MiXCR into one record per CDR3 protein. The sample has about 930,000 distinct CDR3 sequences, just under 30% seen once. This sample also appeared in a second study, on T cells of mothers and their children.

This receptor was obtained from a woman in her forties in good health. Material for sequencing was blood.

Here the CDR3 DNA reads TGTGCCACCAGCAGAGTCGGACAGGTTCCCTACGAGCAGTACTTC. Its translation is CATSRVGQVPYEQYF. The chain links TRBV15 to TRBJ2-7; TRBD1 matches 7 bases. This CDR3 comprises 15 residues. Germline V gives CDR1 LNHNV, CDR2 YYDKDF (reference sequence). Trimming at V came to 1 base and at J to 2 bases, leaving 5 bases not matched to a gene.